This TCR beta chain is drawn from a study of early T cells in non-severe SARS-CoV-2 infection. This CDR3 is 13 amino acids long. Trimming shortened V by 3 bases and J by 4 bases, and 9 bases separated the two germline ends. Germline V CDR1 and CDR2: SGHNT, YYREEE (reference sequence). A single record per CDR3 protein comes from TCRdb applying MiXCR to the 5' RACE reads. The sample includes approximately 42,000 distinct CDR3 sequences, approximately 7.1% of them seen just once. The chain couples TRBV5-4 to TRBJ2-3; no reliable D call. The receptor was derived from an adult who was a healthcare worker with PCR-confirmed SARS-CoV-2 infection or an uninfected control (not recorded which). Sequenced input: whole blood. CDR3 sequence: CASSSPPADTQYF. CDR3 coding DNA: TGTGCCAGCAGCTCACCACCTGCAGATACGCAGTATTTT.